This is a list of T cell receptor beta chains from one sample in a study of CD8 T cells in ankylosing spondylitis. TCRdb used MiXCR to reprocess the 5' RACE reads, holding one entry per CDR3 protein. The repertoire has some 300,000 distinct CDR3 sequences, about a fifth of them found once; the top ten carry roughly 4%. Material for sequencing was blood, either unsorted or a sorted T cell fraction (not recorded which). Receptors were obtained from a female donor with ankylosing spondylitis or in good health (not recorded which). CDR3s include the opening cysteine and the closing phenylalanine or tryptophan. A D gene is named only where the DNA matches it firmly.

>TRBD2|16|TRBV11-2
CASSLDLAGAKNIQYF
>.|13|TRBV9
CASSVTRNTEAFF
>.|13|TRBV12-3/TRBV12-4
CASGAGSYNEQFF
>TRBD2|15|TRBV20-1
CSARDLGRENNEQFF
>TRBD2|16|TRBV12-5
CASGLVLSSGSYTQYF
>.|16|TRBV10-3
CAISESVGKGDGEQFF
>TRBD1|14|TRBV9
CASSPRGQLTEQYF
>.|12|TRBV12-3/TRBV12-4
CASSPGSEGYTF
>TRBD2|21|TRBV6-2/TRBV6-3
CASSYSGPGRAGRVNTGELFF
>.|14|TRBV20-1
CSARKQGTYNEQFF
>.|14|TRBV10-2
CASRPGSTGNTIYF
>.|15|TRBV12-3/TRBV12-4
CASSLRYASAGELFF
>TRBD1|13|TRBV20-1
CSARKVTGAEAFF
>.|16|TRBV12-3/TRBV12-4
CASSFGWRLAKNIQYF
>TRBD2|15|TRBV7-2
CASRVAGSTYNEQFF
>.|15|TRBV12-3/TRBV12-4
CASSPWGRYNSPLHF
>.|14|TRBV5-1
CASSPGGVGDTQYF
>.|16|TRBV9
CASSPLASKAYNEQFF
>.|14|TRBV6-4
CASSVDSGTDTQYF
>TRBD2|17|TRBV4-3
CASSQDYRSSGIDTQYF
>.|15|TRBV25-1
CASSETGSLNTEAFF
>TRBD2|16|TRBV12-3/TRBV12-4
CASSFSAGGRWDEQFF
>TRBD1|17|TRBV29-1
CSVVGGQNTRSYNEQFF
>.|15|TRBV7-3
CASSSPGRNNNEQFF
>TRBD1|14|TRBV29-1
CSVAGQGGSYEQYF
>.|15|TRBV11-2
CASSLVGGYSTEAFF
>TRBD2|18|TRBV5-6
CASRRGLAGASSYNEQFF
>.|14|TRBV7-6
CASSWAGILETQYF
>TRBD2|15|TRBV7-2
CASSERASGTGEQYF
>.|15|TRBV20-1
CSATLGGRGNTEAFF
>.|12|TRBV5-5
CASSLTSDRQYF
>.|16|TRBV2
CASSPTGLDSTDTQYF
>.|13|TRBV7-2
CASSYRGADTQYF
>TRBD1|15|TRBV11-2
CASSKGQAGTDTQYF
>.|12|TRBV6-5
CASRRAAGELFF
>TRBD2|15|TRBV6-5
CASIPRLADGGEQYF
>TRBD2|18|TRBV11-2
CASSLQISAGGPYNEQFF
>.|14|TRBV11-3
CASSSRRTTGELFF
>.|15|TRBV11-3
CASSLARGTAGTQYF
>.|12|TRBV6-5
CASRTTSSEQFF
>TRBD2|18|TRBV20-1
CSARDRRGSGIGTDTQYF
>TRBD2|15|TRBV4-3
CASSPSGTSPNEQFF
>.|14|TRBV28
CASSPGGGLETQYF
>.|15|TRBV11-2
CASTQRGTNYNEQFF
>.|14|TRBV7-3
CASSLRAGSTEQFF
>TRBD1|15|TRBV19
CASTLGQGYNYGYTF
>.|14|TRBV6-1
CASSENSMNTEAFF
>.|12|TRBV6-2/TRBV6-3
CASTLRGYEQYF
>TRBD2|15|TRBV6-2/TRBV6-3
CASSLGLALQETQYF
>TRBD2|17|TRBV28
CASSRTSGRWKQETQYF
>TRBD2|15|TRBV7-2
CASSFTSGRMNEQFF
>TRBD2|16|TRBV20-1
CSASRRLAGLEETQYF
>TRBD1|14|TRBV12-3/TRBV12-4
CASSSGTGYSPLHF
>.|13|TRBV20-1
CSASGTAKNIQYF